This passage covers 19 T cell receptor beta chains from one sample sequenced in a study of CD8 T cells in Susac syndrome. RNA was extracted with the RNeasy kit, and a quantity of about 0.5 to 1 ug was reverse transcribed using random hexamers. TCRdb independently ran MiXCR on the immunoSEQ multiplex PCR reads; one entry per CDR3 protein. The sample has 150,000 to 180,000 distinct CDR3 sequences, 90% to 95% seen once. Material for sequencing was CD4+ T cells from PBMCs. The receptors originated from a human donor with Susac syndrome.

This chain joins TRBV7-8 and TRBJ2-3; D may be TRBD1 (7 bases). This CDR3 is 15 amino acids long. V was clipped by 4 bases and J by 4 bases, with 15 bases between them. In germline, CDR1 is SGHVS, CDR2 FQNEAQ. Here the CDR3 DNA reads TGTGCCAGCAGCTCCCTGGAGGGGGCCCCAGATACGCAGTATTTT. Translated, it gives CASSSLEGAPDTQYF.

This clonotype was counted a few times. The rearrangement links TRBV12-3 or TRBV12-4 to TRBJ1-1; unclear D gene. The CDR3 is made up of 13 amino acids. The V end lost 5 bases, the J end lost 2 bases, and 9 bases lay between the germline ends. CDR3: CASSLEDNTEAFF. DNA for the CDR3: TGTGCCAGCAGTCTAGAGGACAACACTGAAGCTTTCTTT.

The chain links TRBV12-3 or TRBV12-4 to TRBJ1-5; D is ambiguous. With 5 bases removed from V and 0 bases from J, the gap between germline ends came to 5 bases. This CDR3 is built from 13 residues. CDR3 sequence reads: CASSTYSNQPQHF. CDR3 coding DNA: TGTGCCAGCAGTACCTATAGCAATCAGCCCCAGCATTTT.

This chain links TRBV2 with TRBJ1-4; 8 nucleotides line up with TRBD1. Germline V gene lookup returns CDR1 SNHLY and CDR2 FYNNEI. The CDR3 consists of 14 residues. Germline trimming cut 6 bases from V and 3 bases from J; bases unmatched to any gene: 3. CDR3 residues: CASRGTGPNEKLFF. The CDR3 region has the DNA TGTGCCAGCAGAGGGACAGGCCCTAATGAAAAACTGTTTTTT.

The chain combines TRBV2 with TRBJ2-2; D is perhaps TRBD1 (5 bases). V gave up 3 bases and J gave up 4 bases, with 15 bases separating them. CDR1 and CDR2 from the germline V gene are SNHLY and FYNNEI. The CDR3 is 16 residues long. The CDR3 nucleotides read TGTGCCAGCAGTGAGGGGTGGGGCCGAGGCACCGGGGAGCTGTTTTTT. Translation: CASSEGWGRGTGELFF.

In DNA, the CDR3 is TGTGCCAGCAGCACCCTGGCGAACACCGGGGAGCTGTTTTTT. It is translated as CASSTLANTGELFF. V usage is TRBV7-8 and J usage is TRBJ2-2; D call uncertain. Trimming removed 5 bases from V and 0 bases from J, with 7 bases in between. Germline V gene sequence: CDR1 SGHVS, CDR2 FQNEAQ. This CDR3 contains 14 residues. Complete variable domain (other parts from reference TRBV7-8 and TRBJ2-2): GAGVSQSPRYKVAKRGQDVALRCDPISGHVSLFWYQQALGQGPEFLTYFQNEAQLDKSGLPSDRFFAERPEGSVSTLKIQRTQQEDSAVYLCASSTLANTGELFFGEGSRLTVL.

V usage is TRBV7-2 and J usage is TRBJ1-5; D is undetermined. The germline V gene encodes CDR1 SGHTA and CDR2 FQGNSA. V shed 7 bases and J shed 4 bases, with 11 bases lying between them. The CDR3 runs to 13 residues. The CDR3 region is CASTLSSNQPQHF. The DNA of the CDR3 is TGTGCCAGCACCCTCAGCAGTAATCAGCCCCAGCATTTT.

The chain joins TRBV7-8 to TRBJ2-5, with 9 positions matching TRBD2. The CDR3 loop spans 16 amino acids. The ends lost 3 bases at V and 5 bases at J; junction bases unmatched: 10. Germline loops: CDR1 SGHVS, CDR2 FQNEAQ. In DNA form, the CDR3 reads TGTGCCAGCAGCTTGGTAGCGGGGGCCCCTTGGGAGACCCAGTACTTC. This translates into CASSLVAGAPWETQYF.

CDR3 DNA sequence: TGCAGTGCTAGAGAGACAGGCACTGAAGCTTTCTTT. Translation gives CSARETGTEAFF. V gene TRBV20-1 combines with J gene TRBJ1-1, with a weak D call TRBD1 (6 bases). The CDR3 length is 12 residues. The germline V and J ends were trimmed by 0 bases and 4 bases, with 6 bases remaining between them. Germline lookup yields CDR1 DFQATT and CDR2 SNEGSKA (reference sequence).

V usage is TRBV4-3 and J usage is TRBJ2-2, with no clear D. This CDR3 is built from 13 residues. V dropped 8 bases and J dropped 6 bases, with 13 bases sitting between them. CDR1 and CDR2 from the germline V gene are LGHNA and YSLEER. CDR3 loop: CASALDIAGELFF. In nucleotides, the CDR3 is TGCGCCAGCGCCCTTGACATCGCCGGGGAGCTGTTTTTT.

In this sample, this clonotype turned up once. The V gene is TRBV28, the J gene TRBJ1-6, with D tentatively TRBD1 (6 bases). Germline CDR1 reads MDHEN; CDR2 reads SYDVKM. This CDR3 is 16 amino acids long. Deletions cut 5 bases from V and 10 bases from J, with 21 bases between. The CDR3 DNA reads as TGTGCCAGCAGTCCTTACCCACAGGGTGGAGGGTCACCCCTCCACTTT. It yields the protein CASSPYPQGGGSPLHF.

The chain is built from TRBV3-1 and TRBJ1-1; 9 bases align to TRBD1. V was pared by 8 bases and J by 0 bases, with 4 bases of the junction left unmatched. Germline assignment: CDR1 LGHDT and CDR2 YNNKEL (reference sequence). The CDR3 sequence is 14 residues long. The CDR3 loop reads CASRGTGLNTEAFF. CDR3 sequence (DNA): TGTGCCAGCCGAGGGACAGGGTTGAACACTGAAGCTTTCTTT.

The V and J genes are TRBV7-3 and TRBJ2-5; 9 bases match TRBD2. V lost 6 bases and J lost 5; bases outside the gene matches: 10. Germline V gene sequence: CDR1 SGHTA, CDR2 FQGTGA. The length of the CDR3 is 15 residues. The CDR3 loop is CASSSSGDRRETQYF. CDR3 in DNA: TGTGCCAGCAGTTCTAGCGGGGACCGCCGGGAGACCCAGTACTTC.

This clonotype was counted once. This chain links TRBV15 with TRBJ2-5; 7 bases map to TRBD1. Unmatched junction bases numbered 9, after V lost 4 bases and J lost 4 bases. Germline V lookup: CDR1 LNHNV, CDR2 YYDKDF (reference sequence). This CDR3 comprises 15 residues. The CDR3 sequence: CATSTRQGRGETQYF. CDR3 nucleotide sequence: TGTGCCACCAGCACTCGACAGGGTCGGGGAGAGACCCAGTACTTC.

V and J are TRBV12-3 or TRBV12-4 and TRBJ2-7; D gene ambiguous. Trimming cost V 0 bases and J 6 bases, with 9 bases left between them. This CDR3 is built from 13 residues. CDR3 residues: CASSLAGVPEQYF. In DNA form, the CDR3 reads TGTGCCAGCAGTTTAGCTGGGGTCCCCGAGCAGTACTTC.

V and J are TRBV5-1 and TRBJ1-5, with D perhaps matching TRBD1 (6 bases). The CDR3 loop spans 15 amino acids. Germline CDR1 reads SGHRS; CDR2 reads YFSETQ. Trimming removed 1 base at V and 7 bases at J, with 15 bases between. CDR3 residues: CASSLSGTQAQPQHF. The CDR3 bases are TGCGCCAGCAGCTTGTCCGGGACACAAGCCCAGCCCCAGCATTTT.

This chain connects TRBV2 to TRBJ2-6; TRBD1 or TRBD2 may be the D gene (5 bases each). This CDR3 spans 16 amino acids. Germline V lookup: CDR1 SNHLY, CDR2 FYNNEI. V was trimmed by 6 bases and J by 1 base, leaving 13 bases between them. This CDR3 reads CASSPGRRSGANVLTF. The CDR3 DNA is TGTGCCAGCAGCCCGGGACGGAGGTCTGGGGCCAACGTCCTGACTTTC. The whole variable domain, filled in from reference TRBV2 and TRBJ2-6, reads EPEVTQTPSHQVTQMGQEVILRCVPISNHLYFYWYRQILGQKVEFLVSFYNNEISEKSEIFDDQFSVERPDGSNFTLKIRSTKLEDSAMYFCASSPGRRSGANVLTFGAGSRLTVL.

The chain couples TRBV25-1 to TRBJ2-7; the match to TRBD2 covers 11 bases. V was pared by 5 bases and J by 2 bases, with 5 bases of the junction left unmatched. This CDR3 spans 15 amino acids. Per germline, CDR1 MGHDK and CDR2 SYGVNS. The CDR3 coding sequence is TGTGCCAGCAGTAAACTAGCGGGGGCGGCCTACGAGCAGTACTTC. Residues: CASSKLAGAAYEQYF.

The chain couples TRBV24-1 to TRBJ2-2; 10 nucleotides match TRBD1. Germline V gives CDR1 KGHDR, CDR2 SFDVKD. The ends lost 2 bases at V and 7 bases at J; junction bases unmatched: 6. There are 16 residues in the CDR3. The CDR3 sequence: CATSDSDRGPGGELFF. CDR3 DNA: TGTGCCACCAGTGATTCCGACAGGGGGCCCGGCGGGGAGCTGTTTTTT.